The 7 T cell receptor beta chains given below trace back to one sample, sequenced in a study of cytomegalovirus exposure and HLA in healthy donors. With 60 Vbeta and 13 Jbeta primers, the PCR was carried out. TCRdb's table, derived via immunoSEQ multiplex PCR, lists solely in-frame clones and lacks some. Of about 92,000 clones detected, approximately 80% appear once; the ten largest clones hold under 2.5%. Sequenced sample: PBMCs. The receptor source for this set is a man between 18 and 29 years old in good health and CMV-seronegative.

V usage is TRBV7-8 and J usage is TRBJ1-2, with D possibly being TRBD1 (5 bases). V lost 1 base and J 2 bases, leaving 8 bases between the germline ends. Germline CDR1 reads SGHVS; CDR2 reads FQNEAQ. This CDR3 region has 14 residues. The CDR3 DNA is TGTGCCAGCAGCTTAGGTCCAGGGAACTATGGCTACACCTTC. It is translated as CASSLGPGNYGYTF.

V is TRBV18 and J is TRBJ2-7, with a possible D match to TRBD1 (5 bases). Trimming cost V 6 bases and J 2 bases, with 20 bases left between them. The CDR3 has 16 residues. Germline V gene sequence: CDR1 KGHSH, CDR2 LQKENI. This CDR3 is CASSPTVPIQTYEQYF. For the CDR3, the DNA is TGTGCCAGCTCCCCGACAGTACCAATACAAACCTACGAGCAGTACTTC.

The J gene is TRBJ2-1, the V gene TRBV25-1, with D perhaps TRBD1 (6 bases). The V end was cut by 1 base, the J end by 2 bases, with 9 bases between. The length of the CDR3 is 15 residues. Looked up from germline, CDR1 is MGHDK and CDR2 is SYGVNS. Written as DNA, the CDR3 is TGTGCCAGCAGTGAATTTCAGGGGACCTACAATGAGCAGTTCTTC. It translates to CASSEFQGTYNEQFF.

This rearrangement joins TRBV9 to TRBJ1-6; D perhaps matches TRBD1 (5 bases). With 1 base removed from V and 10 bases from J, the gap between germline ends came to 12 bases. Germline V gene data show CDR1 as SGDLS and CDR2 as YYNGEE. This CDR3 is built from 14 residues. CDR3 sequence reads: CASSVMGGESPLHF. The CDR3 nucleotides are TGTGCCAGCAGCGTAATGGGGGGAGAGTCACCCCTCCACTTT.

The V and J genes are TRBV10-1 and TRBJ2-1; D might be TRBD2 (5 bases). CDR3 size: 16 residues. The V gene lost 2 bases and the J gene lost 1 base, with 12 bases spanning the gap. Germline assignment: CDR1 WNHNN and CDR2 SYGVQD (reference sequence). The CDR3 sequence: CASSEGRRVSYNEQFF. DNA of the CDR3: TGCGCCAGCAGTGAGGGGCGGCGGGTGTCCTACAATGAGCAGTTCTTC.

The chain is built from TRBV7-9 and TRBJ2-2; 11 bases are a match to TRBD2. J gave up 6 bases and V 4 bases, and 4 bases lay outside the gene matches. Looked up from germline, CDR1 is SEHNR and CDR2 is FQNEAQ (reference sequence). The CDR3 spans 15 residues. The CDR3 region is CASSSGTSGPGELFF. The CDR3 DNA is TGTGCCAGCAGCTCGGGGACTAGCGGCCCCGGGGAGCTGTTTTTT.

In this sample, this clone turned up once. This chain connects TRBV28 to TRBJ1-2; tentative D call: TRBD1 (5 bases). Trimming pared 0 bases from V and 6 bases from J, leaving 8 bases between. CDR3 size: 13 residues. The germline V gene has CDR1 MDHEN and CDR2 SYDVKM. The CDR3 is CASSLWGEDGYTF. The CDR3 coding sequence is TGTGCCAGCAGTTTATGGGGGGAGGATGGCTACACCTTC.